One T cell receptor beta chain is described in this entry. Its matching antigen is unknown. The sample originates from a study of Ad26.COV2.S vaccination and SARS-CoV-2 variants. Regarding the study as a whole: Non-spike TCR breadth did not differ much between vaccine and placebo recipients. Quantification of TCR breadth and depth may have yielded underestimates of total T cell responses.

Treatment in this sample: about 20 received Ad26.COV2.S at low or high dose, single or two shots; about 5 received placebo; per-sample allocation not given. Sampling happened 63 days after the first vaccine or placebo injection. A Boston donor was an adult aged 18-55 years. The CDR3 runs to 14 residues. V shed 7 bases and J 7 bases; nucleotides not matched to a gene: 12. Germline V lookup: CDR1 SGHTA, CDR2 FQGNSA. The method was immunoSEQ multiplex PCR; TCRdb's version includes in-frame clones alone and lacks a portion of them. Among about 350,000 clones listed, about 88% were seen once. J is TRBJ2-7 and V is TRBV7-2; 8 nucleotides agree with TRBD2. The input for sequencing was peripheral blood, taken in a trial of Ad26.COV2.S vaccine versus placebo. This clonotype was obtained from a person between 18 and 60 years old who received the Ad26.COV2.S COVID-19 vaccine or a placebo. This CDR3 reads CASINLAGGFEQYF. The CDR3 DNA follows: TGTGCCAGCATCAATCTCGCGGGGGGTTTTGAGCAGTACTTC.